This entry concerns a single T cell receptor (beta chain). The sample is drawn from a study of blood T cell repertoires in COVID-19. Whole-study context: Spain, Italy and the United States supplied samples that represented acute and convalescent COVID-19. Nucleic acid was either cDNA or gDNA, and it came from T cells, B-cell-depleted T cells, or PBMCs.

Methods used by the authors: Reference gene primer amplification yielded estimated nucleated cell counts. The repertoire was sequenced with immunoSEQ multiplex PCR; TCRdb's copy has only in-frame clones and lacks some. From that table come the V and J calls and clone size; the DNA was used to work out D and trimming. The sample holds a few hundred thousand clones, 70% to 90% seen once. The germline CDR1 and CDR2 sequences are SGDLS and YYNGEE. The CDR3 totals 16 residues. Trimming cost V 0 bases and J 4 bases; bases outside gene matches: 9. The chain links TRBV9 to TRBJ2-7; 8 nucleotides line up with TRBD2. The sequence derives from a man aged 18 to 29 with active or convalescent COVID-19. Sequencing input: peripheral blood. CDR3 loop: CASSVAGDSGTYEQYF. The CDR3 DNA is TGTGCCAGCAGCGTAGCTGGTGATAGCGGGACGTACGAGCAGTACTTC.